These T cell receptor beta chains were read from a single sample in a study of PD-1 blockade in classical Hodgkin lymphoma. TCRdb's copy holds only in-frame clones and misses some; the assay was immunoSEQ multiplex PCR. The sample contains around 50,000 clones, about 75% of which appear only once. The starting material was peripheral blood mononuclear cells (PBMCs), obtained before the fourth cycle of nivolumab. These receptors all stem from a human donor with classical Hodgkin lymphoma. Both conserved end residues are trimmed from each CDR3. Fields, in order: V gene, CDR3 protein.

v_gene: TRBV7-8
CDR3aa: ASSPLVGGWGQY

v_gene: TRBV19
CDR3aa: ASSIRDTQY

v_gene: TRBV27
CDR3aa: ASRGLGTDTQY

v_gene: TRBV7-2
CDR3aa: ASSFIVAGDEQF

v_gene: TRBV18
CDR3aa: ASSPPLDSTWQY

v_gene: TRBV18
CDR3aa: ASSLQGNYGYT

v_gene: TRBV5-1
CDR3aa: ARFGGMTEAF

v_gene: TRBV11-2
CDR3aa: ASSLVHTGELF

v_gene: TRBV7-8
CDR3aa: ASSRPSGVYEQY

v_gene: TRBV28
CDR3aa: ASSSPRTGNSPLH

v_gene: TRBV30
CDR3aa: AWSVEDEQY

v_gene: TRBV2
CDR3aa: ASSWPGVTGYEQY

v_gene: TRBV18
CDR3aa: ASSPQQNTEAF

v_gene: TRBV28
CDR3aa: ASRPGGFTYEQY

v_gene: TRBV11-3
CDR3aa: ASSLGPQTQY

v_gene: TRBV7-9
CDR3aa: ASSPTWANTEAF

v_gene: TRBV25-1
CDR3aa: ASRGQGSYEQY

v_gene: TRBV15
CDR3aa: ATSRTQGATGNTIY

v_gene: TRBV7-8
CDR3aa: ASSFGRTEAF

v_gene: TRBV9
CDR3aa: ASSVGLSGTEAF

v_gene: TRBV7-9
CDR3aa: ASSEATF

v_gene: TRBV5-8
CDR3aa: ASSPVGAGELF

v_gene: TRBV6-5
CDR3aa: ASRPPFRSNQPQH

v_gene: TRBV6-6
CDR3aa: ASSPEGGMNTEAF

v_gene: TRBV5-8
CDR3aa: ASSPSDRSYYNEQF

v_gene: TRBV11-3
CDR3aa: ASSLDREETQY

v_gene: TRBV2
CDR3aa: ASRGGTVGEQY

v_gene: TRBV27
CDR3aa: ASSLFYGNQPQH

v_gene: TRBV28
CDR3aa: ASRTRGWGADQPQH

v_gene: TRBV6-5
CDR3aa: ASSYSRDTQY

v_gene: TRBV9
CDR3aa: ASSVAGVVPYNEQF

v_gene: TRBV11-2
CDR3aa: ASSLALRLPGQTQY

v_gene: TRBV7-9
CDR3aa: ASSPGTVRQF

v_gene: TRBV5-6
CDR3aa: ASSLSMGYEQY

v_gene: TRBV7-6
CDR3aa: ASSKGLAGGPSYNEQF

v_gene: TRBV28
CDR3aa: ASSATGVSYNEQF

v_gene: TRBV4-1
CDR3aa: ASSQDSGSRETQY

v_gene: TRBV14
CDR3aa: ASSQASGRSSEQF

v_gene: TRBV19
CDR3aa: ASSIPGRKTDTQY

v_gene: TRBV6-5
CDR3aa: ASTPRPRQPQH

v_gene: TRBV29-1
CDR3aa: SVGTSRQF

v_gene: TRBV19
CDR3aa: ASRVSGASGSFEQY

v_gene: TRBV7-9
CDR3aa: ASSLEVQKYT

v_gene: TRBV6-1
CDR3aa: ASTRWASYEQY

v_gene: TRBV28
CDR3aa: ATRTEINQPQH

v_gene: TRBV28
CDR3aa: ASSLSKEQY